The 15 T cell receptor beta chains presented below share a single source sample, sequenced in a study of synovial regulatory T cells in juvenile arthritis. Synovial fluid was collected with matched peripheral blood from each patient with active arthritis. Generated by immunoSEQ multiplex PCR, the TCRdb table keeps only in-frame clones and is missing some. The repertoire table contains about 2,400 clones. The sequencing sample was made of Treg cells from the synovium. Receptors originate from a donor under 30 with juvenile idiopathic arthritis.

This clone is medium-sized by frequency. The J gene is TRBJ1-6, the V gene TRBV27. Germline assignment: CDR1 MNHEY and CDR2 SMNVEV (reference sequence). The CDR3 loop spans 20 amino acids. The coding DNA is unavailable. The CDR3 sequence is CASSRTKTERVGRRNSPLHF.

According to its frequency, this clone is medium-sized (0.01 to 0.1%). This rearrangement joins TRBV6-1 to TRBJ2-2. This CDR3 comprises 16 residues. Only the protein is available. Germline V lookup: CDR1 MNHNS, CDR2 SASEGT. CDR3 sequence reads: CASSDKRRGETGELFF.

This clone is medium-sized by frequency. The chain has TRBV14 and TRBJ1-1; TCRdb outputs TRBD1, but without DNA this stays unchecked. Germline V gene lookup returns CDR1 SGHDN and CDR2 FVKESK. CDR3 length: 13 amino acids. A DNA sequence was not provided. The CDR3 loop reads CASSQTGNTEAFF.

This clone is identified as medium-sized from frequency. The chain employs TRBV7-3 and TRBJ2-7; TCRdb's D call of TRBD1 is untestable without DNA. The germline gives CDR1 SGHTA, CDR2 FQGTGA. The length of the CDR3 is 14 residues. The coding DNA is unavailable. The CDR3 loop reads CASSQQGTGIEQYF.

This clone ranks as medium-sized (0.01 to 0.1%) in terms of frequency. The rearrangement links TRBV7-6 to TRBJ2-1; TCRdb picks TRBD2, but there is no DNA to check that call. The CDR3 covers 16 residues. Only the protein is on record. Per germline, CDR1 SGHVS and CDR2 FNYEAQ. CDR3 sequence: CASSFQGLAGASEQFF.

This clone counts as medium-sized (0.01 to 0.1%) by frequency. The V call is TRBV25-1, the J call TRBJ2-3; TCRdb's D call of TRBD2 is untestable without DNA. CDR1 and CDR2 from the germline V gene are MGHDK and SYGVNS. This CDR3 has 15 amino acids. No coding sequence is recorded. CDR3 amino acids: CASSGLAGGPDTQYF.

This clone is identified as medium-sized from frequency. The chain links TRBV5-1 to TRBJ1-1; no DNA is available, so the TRBD1 call from TCRdb remains unchecked. CDR1 is SGHRS and CDR2 is YFSETQ in the germline V gene. The CDR3 spans 14 residues. No DNA is recorded. The CDR3 reads CASSSTALNTEAFF.

This clone shows up as medium-sized (0.01 to 0.1%) by frequency. The chain uses TRBV20-1 and TRBJ1-2. The CDR3 is 11 residues long. No DNA has been recorded. CDR1 and CDR2 from the germline V gene are DFQATT and SNEGSKA (reference sequence). CDR3 protein: CSAYRAGGYTF.

This clone registers medium-sized (0.01 to 0.1%) by frequency. The chain employs TRBV5-4 and TRBJ2-5; with no DNA, the TCRdb D assignment of TRBD1 cannot be verified. The germline gives CDR1 SGHNT, CDR2 YYREEE (reference sequence). The CDR3 totals 15 residues. Only the protein is available. The CDR3 reads CASSLEGLVRETQYF.

In terms of frequency, this clone is medium-sized. The chain is built from TRBV6-1 and TRBJ2-5. The CDR3 is 15 residues long. The record lacks a DNA sequence. CDR1 and CDR2 from the germline V gene are MNHNS and SASEGT. Here the CDR3 reads CANSPGPTLQETQYF.

This clone is classed as medium-sized by frequency. The chain links TRBV5-1 to TRBJ1-2. The CDR3 spans 13 residues. No nucleotide data were recorded. CDR1 and CDR2 from the germline V gene are SGHRS and YFSETQ. The CDR3 sequence: CASSLVVNYGYTF.

This clone is classed as medium-sized by frequency. CDR3 in amino acids: CASSGREGSNQPQHF. The chain links TRBV6-4 to TRBJ1-5. The length of the CDR3 is 15 residues. The nucleotide record is missing. Germline loops: CDR1 MRHNA, CDR2 SNTAGT.

In terms of frequency, this clone is medium-sized (0.01 to 0.1%). The chain employs TRBV6-5 and TRBJ2-2; TCRdb returns TRBD1, unconfirmable since there is no DNA. Germline-derived CDR1 and CDR2 are MNHEY and SVGAGI. The CDR3 has 14 amino acids. No DNA sequence is on record. CDR3 loop: CASSRNRDTGELFF.

Frequency places this clone as medium-sized. This chain uses TRBV5-1 with TRBJ1-2; TCRdb picks TRBD1, but there is no DNA to check that call. Germline CDR1 SGHRS, CDR2 YFSETQ. The CDR3 length is 15 residues. Only the protein is available. CDR3 sequence: CASSLDRGLDYGYTF.

Considering frequency, this clone is medium-sized (0.01 to 0.1%). The chain links TRBV4-1 to TRBJ2-2; TCRdb's D call of TRBD2 is untestable without DNA. Germline V gene lookup returns CDR1 MGHRA and CDR2 YSYEKL. The length of the CDR3 is 18 residues. No DNA was logged. CDR3 loop: CASSLTLGLAGVTGELFF.